This T cell receptor (beta chain) was found in a study of cytomegalovirus exposure and HLA in healthy donors. Study details: From HLA-typed donors, an early data release held tens of millions of unique TCRs. Findings and caveats of the study: When analyzed later, a missense DCLRE1C variant was found to be linked to TCR beta V- and J-gene trimming. Immune exposure was documented only through CMV serostatus. An observed cluster of highly shared sequence variants was recorded as a likely sequencing artifact.

Researchers ran the PCR with 60 Vbeta and 13 Jbeta primers. The data were produced by immunoSEQ multiplex PCR, yet TCRdb's version contains in-frame clones alone and is incomplete. Of 310,000 or so clones in the sample, approximately 90% were seen once. Remarks on this clone: Its antigen is unidentified.

V gave up 1 base and J gave up 6 bases, with 18 bases separating them. CDR3 length: 16 amino acids. Germline V CDR1 and CDR2: KGHSY, FQNENV. V gene TRBV16 combines with J gene TRBJ1-2; D remains unclear. The receptor was isolated from a woman aged 18-29 years in good health and CMV-seronegative. Sequencing used PBMCs. DNA for the CDR3: TGTGCCAGCAGCCAATTGTTAGGTGATTTGCGGGATGGCTACACCTTC. Translating gives CASSQLLGDLRDGYTF.